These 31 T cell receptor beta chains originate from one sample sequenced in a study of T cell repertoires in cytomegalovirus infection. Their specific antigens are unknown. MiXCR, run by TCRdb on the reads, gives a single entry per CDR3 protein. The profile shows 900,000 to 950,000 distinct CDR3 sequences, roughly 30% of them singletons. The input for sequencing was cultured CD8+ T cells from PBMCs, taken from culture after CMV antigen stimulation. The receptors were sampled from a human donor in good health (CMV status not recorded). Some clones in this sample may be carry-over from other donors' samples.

The CDR3 coding sequence is TGCGCCAGCAGCTCCTTCCGGGGGGGTCTCACAGATACGCAGTATTTT. It yields the protein CASSSFRGGLTDTQYF. The chain uses TRBV5-1 and TRBJ2-3; 8 bases line up with TRBD2. There are 16 residues in the CDR3. The J segment lost 2 bases and the V segment lost 3 bases, leaving 8 bases of the junction unmatched. The germline CDR1 and CDR2 sequences are SGHRS and YFSETQ.

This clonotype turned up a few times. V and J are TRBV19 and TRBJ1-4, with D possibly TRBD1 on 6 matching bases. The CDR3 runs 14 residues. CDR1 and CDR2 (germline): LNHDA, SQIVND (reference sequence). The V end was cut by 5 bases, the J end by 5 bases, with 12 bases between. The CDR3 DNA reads TGTGCCAGTAGTCCGTGGACAGAGAATGAAAAACTGTTTTTT. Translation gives CASSPWTENEKLFF. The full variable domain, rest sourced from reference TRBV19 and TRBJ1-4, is DGGITQSPKYLFRKEGQNVTLSCEQNLNHDAMYWYRQDPGQGLRLIYYSQIVNDFQKGDIAEGYSVSREKKESFPLTVTSAQKNPTAFYLCASSPWTENEKLFFGSGTQLSVL.

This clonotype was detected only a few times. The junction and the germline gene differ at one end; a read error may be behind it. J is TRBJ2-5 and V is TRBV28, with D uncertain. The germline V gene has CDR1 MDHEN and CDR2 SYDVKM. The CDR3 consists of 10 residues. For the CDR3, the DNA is TGTGCCAGCGGGTCCCCCGTTGAAAACTTC. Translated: CASGSPVENF.

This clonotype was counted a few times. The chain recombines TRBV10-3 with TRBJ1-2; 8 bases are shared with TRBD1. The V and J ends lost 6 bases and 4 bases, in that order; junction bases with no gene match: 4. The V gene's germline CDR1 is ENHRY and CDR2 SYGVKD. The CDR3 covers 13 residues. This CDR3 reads CAIRDRESYGYTF. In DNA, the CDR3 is TGTGCCATCAGGGACAGGGAGTCCTATGGCTACACCTTC.

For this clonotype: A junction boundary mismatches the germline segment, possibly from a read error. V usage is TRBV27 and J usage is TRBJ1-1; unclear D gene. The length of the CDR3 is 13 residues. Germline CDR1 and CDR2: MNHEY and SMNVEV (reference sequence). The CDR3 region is CANSWLGNTEAFF. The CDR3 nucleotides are TGTGCCAACAGTTGGTTGGGGAACACTGAAGCTTTCTTT.

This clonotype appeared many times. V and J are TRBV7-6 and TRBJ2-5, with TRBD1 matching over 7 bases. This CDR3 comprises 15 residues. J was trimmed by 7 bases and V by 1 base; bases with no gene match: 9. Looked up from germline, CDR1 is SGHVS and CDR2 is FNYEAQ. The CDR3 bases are TGTGCCAGCAGCTTAGGGATGGGACAGACTTGGACCCAGTACTTC. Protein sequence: CASSLGMGQTWTQYF.

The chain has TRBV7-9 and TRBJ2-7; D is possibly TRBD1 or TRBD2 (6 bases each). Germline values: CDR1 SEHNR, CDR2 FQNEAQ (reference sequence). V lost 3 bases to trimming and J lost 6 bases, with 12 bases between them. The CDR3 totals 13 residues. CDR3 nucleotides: TGTGCCAGCAGCTTCGAACAGGGAGGCGAGCAGTACTTC. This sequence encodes CASSFEQGGEQYF.

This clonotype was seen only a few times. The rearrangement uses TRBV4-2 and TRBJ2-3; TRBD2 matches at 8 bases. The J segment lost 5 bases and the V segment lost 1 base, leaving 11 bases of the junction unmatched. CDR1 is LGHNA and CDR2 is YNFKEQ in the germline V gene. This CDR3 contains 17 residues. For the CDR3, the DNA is TGTGCCAGCAGCCAAGCTGTTCTGCGGGGGGAAGGAGATACGCAGTATTTT. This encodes CASSQAVLRGEGDTQYF.

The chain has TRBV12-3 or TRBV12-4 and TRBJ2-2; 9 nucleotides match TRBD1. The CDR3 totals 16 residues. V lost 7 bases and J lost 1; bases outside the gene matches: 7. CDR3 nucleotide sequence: TGTGCCAGCAACAATCCGGGACAGGGGAACACCGGGGAGCTGTTTTTT. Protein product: CASNNPGQGNTGELFF.

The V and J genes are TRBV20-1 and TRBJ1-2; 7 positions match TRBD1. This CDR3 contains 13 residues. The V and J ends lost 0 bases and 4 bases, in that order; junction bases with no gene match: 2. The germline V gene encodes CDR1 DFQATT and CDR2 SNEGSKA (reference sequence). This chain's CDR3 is CSARDRDSYGYTF. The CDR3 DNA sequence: TGCAGTGCTAGAGATAGGGACAGCTATGGCTACACCTTC.

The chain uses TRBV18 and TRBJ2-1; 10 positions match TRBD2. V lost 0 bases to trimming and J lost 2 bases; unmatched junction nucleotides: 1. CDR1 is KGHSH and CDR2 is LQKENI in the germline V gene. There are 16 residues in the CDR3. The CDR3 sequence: CASSPPLAGAYNEQFF. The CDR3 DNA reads TGTGCCAGCTCACCACCTCTAGCGGGGGCCTACAATGAGCAGTTCTTC.

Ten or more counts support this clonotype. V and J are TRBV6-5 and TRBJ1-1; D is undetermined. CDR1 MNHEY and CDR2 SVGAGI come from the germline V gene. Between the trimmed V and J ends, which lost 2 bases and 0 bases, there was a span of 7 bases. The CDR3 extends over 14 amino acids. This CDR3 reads CASSYRTVNTEAFF. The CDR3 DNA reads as TGTGCCAGCAGTTACCGGACGGTGAACACTGAAGCTTTCTTT.

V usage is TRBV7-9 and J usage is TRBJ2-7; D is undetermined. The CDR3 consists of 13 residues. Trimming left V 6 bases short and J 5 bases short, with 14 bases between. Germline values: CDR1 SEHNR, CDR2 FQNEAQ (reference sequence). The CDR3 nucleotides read TGTGCCAGCAGGCGCCCGGGCAAAGACGAGCAGTACGTC. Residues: CASRRPGKDEQYV.

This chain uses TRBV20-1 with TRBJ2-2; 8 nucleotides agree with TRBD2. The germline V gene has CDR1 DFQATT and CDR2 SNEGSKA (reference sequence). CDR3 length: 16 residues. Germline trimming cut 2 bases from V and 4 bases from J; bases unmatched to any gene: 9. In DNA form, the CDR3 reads TGCAGTGCTAGAACAAAAGCGGGGGCCCGCACCGGGGAGCTGTTTTTT. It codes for CSARTKAGARTGELFF.

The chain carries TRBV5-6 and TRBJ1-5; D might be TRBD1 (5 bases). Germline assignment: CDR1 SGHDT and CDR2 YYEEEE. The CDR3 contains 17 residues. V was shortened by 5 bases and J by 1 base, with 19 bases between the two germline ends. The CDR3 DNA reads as TGTGCCAGCAGTTACTTCTCTCCGGGGGAGAGCAATCAGCCCCAGCATTTT. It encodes CASSYFSPGESNQPQHF. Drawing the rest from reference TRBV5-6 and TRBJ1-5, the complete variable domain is DAGVTQSPTHLIKTRGQQVTLRCSPKSGHDTVSWYQQALGQGPQFIFQYYEEEERQRGNFPDRFSGHQFPNYSSELNVNALLLGDSALYLCASSYFSPGESNQPQHFGDGTRLSIL.

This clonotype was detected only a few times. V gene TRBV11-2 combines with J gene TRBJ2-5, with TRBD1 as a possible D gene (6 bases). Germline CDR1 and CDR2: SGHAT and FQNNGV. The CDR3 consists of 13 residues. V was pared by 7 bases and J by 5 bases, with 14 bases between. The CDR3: CASTLPGVETQYF. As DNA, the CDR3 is TGTGCCAGCACCCTGCCAGGGGTTGAGACCCAGTACTTC.

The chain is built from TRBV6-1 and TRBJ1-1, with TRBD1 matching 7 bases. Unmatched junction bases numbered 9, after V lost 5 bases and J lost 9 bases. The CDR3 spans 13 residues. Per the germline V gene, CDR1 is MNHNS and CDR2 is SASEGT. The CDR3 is CASSYPDRVKAFF. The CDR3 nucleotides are TGTGCCAGCAGTTACCCTGACAGGGTGAAAGCTTTCTTT.

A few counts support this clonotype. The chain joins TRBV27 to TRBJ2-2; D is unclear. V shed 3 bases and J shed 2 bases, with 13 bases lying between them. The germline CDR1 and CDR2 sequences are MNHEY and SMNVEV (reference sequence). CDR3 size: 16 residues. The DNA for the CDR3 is TGTGCCAGCAGTTTGTCCAGTTACTCCAACACCGGGGAGCTGTTTTTT. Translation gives CASSLSSYSNTGELFF.

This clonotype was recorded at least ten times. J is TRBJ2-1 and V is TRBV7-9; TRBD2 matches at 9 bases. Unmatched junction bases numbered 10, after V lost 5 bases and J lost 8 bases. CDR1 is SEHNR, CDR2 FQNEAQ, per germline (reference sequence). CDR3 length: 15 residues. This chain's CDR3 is CASSPWELAGDEQFF. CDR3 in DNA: TGTGCCAGCAGCCCCTGGGAACTAGCGGGTGATGAGCAGTTCTTC.

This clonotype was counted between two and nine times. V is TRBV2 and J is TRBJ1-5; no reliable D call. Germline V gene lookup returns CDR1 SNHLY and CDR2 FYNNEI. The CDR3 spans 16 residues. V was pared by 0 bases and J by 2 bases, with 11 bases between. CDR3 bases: TGTGCCAGCAGTGAAGCGCCCGGCCGTCGCAATCAGCCCCAGCATTTT. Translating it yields CASSEAPGRRNQPQHF.

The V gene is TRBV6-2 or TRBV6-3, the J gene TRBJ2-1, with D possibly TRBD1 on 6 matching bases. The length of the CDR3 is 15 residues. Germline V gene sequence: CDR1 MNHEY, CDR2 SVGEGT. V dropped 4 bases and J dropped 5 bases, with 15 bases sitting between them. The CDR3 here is CASSSLRDTHNEQFF. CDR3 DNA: TGTGCCAGCAGTTCCCTGAGGGACACTCACAATGAGCAGTTCTTC.

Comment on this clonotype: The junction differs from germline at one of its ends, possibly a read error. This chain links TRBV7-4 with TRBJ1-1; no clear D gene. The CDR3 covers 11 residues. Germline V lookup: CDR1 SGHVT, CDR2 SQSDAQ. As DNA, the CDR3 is TGTGCCAACAGCTTAAAAGGAGAAGCTTTCTTT. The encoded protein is CANSLKGEAFF.

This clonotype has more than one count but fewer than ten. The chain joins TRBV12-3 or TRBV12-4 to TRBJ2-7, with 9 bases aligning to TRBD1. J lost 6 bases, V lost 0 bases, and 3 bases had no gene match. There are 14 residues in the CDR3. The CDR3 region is CASSLADRGFEQYF. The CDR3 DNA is TGTGCCAGCAGTTTAGCAGACAGGGGGTTCGAGCAGTACTTC.

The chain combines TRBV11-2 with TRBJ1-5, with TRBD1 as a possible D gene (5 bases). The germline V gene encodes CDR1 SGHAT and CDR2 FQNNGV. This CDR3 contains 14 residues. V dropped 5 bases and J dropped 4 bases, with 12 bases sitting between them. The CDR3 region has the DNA TGTGCCAGCAGCCCGCACAGGACAAATCAGCCCCAGCATTTT. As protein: CASSPHRTNQPQHF. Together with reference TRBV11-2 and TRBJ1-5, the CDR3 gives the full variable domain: EAGVAQSPRYKIIEKRQSVAFWCNPISGHATLYWYQQILGQGPKLLIQFQNNGVVDDSQLPKDRFSAERLKGVDSTLKIQPAKLEDSAVYLCASSPHRTNQPQHFGDGTRLSIL.

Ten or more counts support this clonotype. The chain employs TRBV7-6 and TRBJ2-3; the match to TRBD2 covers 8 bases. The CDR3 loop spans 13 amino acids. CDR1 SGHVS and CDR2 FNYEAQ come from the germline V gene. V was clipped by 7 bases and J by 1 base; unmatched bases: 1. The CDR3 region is CASIGGGTDTQYF. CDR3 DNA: TGTGCCAGCATCGGGGGGGGCACAGATACGCAGTATTTT.

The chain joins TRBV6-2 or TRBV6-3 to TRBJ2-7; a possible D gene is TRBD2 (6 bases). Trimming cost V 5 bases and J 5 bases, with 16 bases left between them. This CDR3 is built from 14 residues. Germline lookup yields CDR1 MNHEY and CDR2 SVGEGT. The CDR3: CASSTPRGKDEQYV. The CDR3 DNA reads TGTGCCAGCAGTACCCCGCGGGGTAAGGACGAGCAGTACGTC.

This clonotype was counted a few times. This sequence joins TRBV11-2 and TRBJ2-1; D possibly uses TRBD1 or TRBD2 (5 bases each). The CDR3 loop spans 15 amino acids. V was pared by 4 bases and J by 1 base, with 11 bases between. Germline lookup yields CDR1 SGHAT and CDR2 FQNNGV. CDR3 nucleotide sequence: TGTGCCAGCAGCTACCGGGACCCTTCCTACAATGAGCAGTTCTTC. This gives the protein CASSYRDPSYNEQFF. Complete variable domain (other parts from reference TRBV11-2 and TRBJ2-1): EAGVAQSPRYKIIEKRQSVAFWCNPISGHATLYWYQQILGQGPKLLIQFQNNGVVDDSQLPKDRFSAERLKGVDSTLKIQPAKLEDSAVYLCASSYRDPSYNEQFFGPGTRLTVL.

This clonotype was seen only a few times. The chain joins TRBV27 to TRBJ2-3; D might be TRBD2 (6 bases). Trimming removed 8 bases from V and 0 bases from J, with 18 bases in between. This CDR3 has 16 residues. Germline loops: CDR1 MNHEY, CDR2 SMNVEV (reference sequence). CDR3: CASRRGDSSSTDTQYF. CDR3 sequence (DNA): TGTGCCAGCCGTAGAGGGGACTCCAGTAGCACAGATACGCAGTATTTT.

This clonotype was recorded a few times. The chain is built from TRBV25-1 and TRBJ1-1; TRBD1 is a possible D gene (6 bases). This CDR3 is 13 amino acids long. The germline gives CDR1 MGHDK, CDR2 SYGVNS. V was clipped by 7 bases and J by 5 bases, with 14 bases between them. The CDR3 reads CASTSGGQTEAFF. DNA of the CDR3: TGTGCCAGCACTTCTGGGGGGCAGACTGAAGCTTTCTTT.

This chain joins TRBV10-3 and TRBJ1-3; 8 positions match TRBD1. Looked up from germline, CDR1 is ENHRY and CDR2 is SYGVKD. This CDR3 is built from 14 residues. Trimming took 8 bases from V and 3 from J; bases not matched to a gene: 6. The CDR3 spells CAILDRGRGNTIYF. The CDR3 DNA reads TGTGCCATCCTCGACAGGGGTCGTGGAAACACCATATATTTT.

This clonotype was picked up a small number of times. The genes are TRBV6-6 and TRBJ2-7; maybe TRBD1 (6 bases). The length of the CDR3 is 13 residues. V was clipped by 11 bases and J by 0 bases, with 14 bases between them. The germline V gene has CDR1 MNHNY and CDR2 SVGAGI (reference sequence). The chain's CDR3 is CAAIGGPSYEQYV. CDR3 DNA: TGTGCCGCTATAGGGGGTCCCTCCTACGAGCAGTACGTC.